What follows are 17 T cell receptor beta chains derived from one specimen sequenced in a study of early T cells in non-severe SARS-CoV-2 infection. TCRdb analysed the 5' RACE reads with MiXCR anew, one entry per CDR3 protein. The sample includes more than 20,000 distinct CDR3 sequences, 3% to 4% of them seen just once. The specimen was whole blood. These receptors all come from an adult who was a healthcare worker with PCR-confirmed SARS-CoV-2 infection or an uninfected control (not recorded which).

The chain joins TRBV6-5 to TRBJ1-4; D is perhaps TRBD1 (6 bases). CDR3 length equals 13 residues. Germline V gives CDR1 MNHEY, CDR2 SVGAGI. With 5 bases removed from V and 7 bases from J, the gap between germline ends came to 11 bases. The CDR3 reads CASSRSRGEKLFF. CDR3 coding DNA: TGTGCCAGCAGTCGCAGCAGGGGTGAAAAACTGTTTTTT.

This chain joins TRBV7-9 and TRBJ2-3, with no clear D. In germline, CDR1 is SEHNR, CDR2 FQNEAQ (reference sequence). The CDR3 totals 15 residues. The V end lost 7 bases, the J end lost 0 bases, and 14 bases lay between the germline ends. The DNA of the CDR3 is TGTGCCAGCAACGTGTGGCCCTCTAGCACAGATACGCAGTATTTT. It yields the protein CASNVWPSSTDTQYF. The whole variable domain, filled in from reference TRBV7-9 and TRBJ2-3, reads DTGVSQNPRHKITKRGQNVTFRCDPISEHNRLYWYRQTLGQGPEFLTYFQNEAQLEKSRLLSDRFSAERPKGSFSTLEIQRTEQGDSAMYLCASNVWPSSTDTQYFGPGTRLTVL.

This chain connects TRBV3-1 to TRBJ1-6; no firm D call. V was trimmed by 2 bases and J by 14 bases, leaving 13 bases between them. Germline V gives CDR1 LGHDT, CDR2 YNNKEL (reference sequence). CDR3 length equals 13 residues. The CDR3 DNA reads as TGTGCCAGCAGCCAAATTGAGACTGGGGCCCTCCACTTT. Translating gives CASSQIETGALHF.

This clonotype was detected many times. J is TRBJ1-2 and V is TRBV6-5; D unclear. Germline V gene data show CDR1 as MNHEY and CDR2 as SVGAGI. CDR3 length: 15 amino acids. Deletions cut 0 bases from V and 4 bases from J, with 12 bases between. In DNA form, the CDR3 reads TGTGCCAGCAGTTACTCGCCTTTCGGGGTCTATGGCTACACCTTC. The encoded protein is CASSYSPFGVYGYTF.

At least ten counts were recorded for this clonotype. The genes are TRBV12-3 or TRBV12-4 and TRBJ1-2; D gene unclear. CDR3 size: 11 residues. V lost 4 bases, J lost 7 bases, and 7 bases lay in between. CDR3 protein: CASSWEGGYTF. DNA for the CDR3: TGTGCCAGCAGTTGGGAGGGTGGCTACACCTTC.

There are many counts of this clonotype. CDR3 residues: CASSEVGGNIQYF. Written as DNA, the CDR3 is TGTGCCAGCAGTGAAGTAGGGGGGAACATTCAGTACTTC. This chain connects TRBV2 to TRBJ2-4, with D perhaps matching TRBD1 or TRBD2 (6 bases each). V was clipped by 1 base and J by 7 bases, with 8 bases between them. CDR1 and CDR2 from the germline V gene are SNHLY and FYNNEI. This CDR3 contains 13 residues.

Turning to this clonotype: This may arise from a read error, as a much more abundant clone is one base away. J is TRBJ2-1 and V is TRBV24-1; D ambiguous. Germline CDR1 and CDR2: KGHDR and SFDVKD. Between the trimmed V and J ends, which lost 6 bases and 5 bases, there was a span of 13 bases. The CDR3 is made up of 14 amino acids. CDR3 protein: CATSIFGRNNEQFF. The CDR3 coding sequence is TGTGCCACCAGTATTTTTGGCAGAAACAATGAGCAGTTCTTC.

This clonotype was seen ten or more times. In DNA form, the CDR3 reads TGTGCCAGCAGCTTAGCAAGGCGGCCGAACACTGAAGCTTTCTTT. Protein: CASSLARRPNTEAFF. This chain joins TRBV7-9 and TRBJ1-1; D is ambiguous. From germline, CDR1 is SEHNR and CDR2 FQNEAQ (reference sequence). This CDR3 is built from 15 residues. V was clipped by 0 bases and J by 1 base, with 9 bases between them. The complete variable domain, with remaining parts taken from reference TRBV7-9 and TRBJ1-1, reads DTGVSQNPRHKITKRGQNVTFRCDPISEHNRLYWYRQTLGQGPEFLTYFQNEAQLEKSRLLSDRFSAERPKGSFSTLEIQRTEQGDSAMYLCASSLARRPNTEAFFGQGTRLTVV.

J is TRBJ1-1 and V is TRBV5-8, with D perhaps TRBD1 (6 bases). Trimming cost V 3 bases and J 0 bases, with 15 bases left between them. Germline V gene lookup returns CDR1 SGHTS and CDR2 YDEGEE. The CDR3 runs 16 residues. CDR3 loop: CASSSSGTFMNTEAFF. The DNA of the CDR3 is TGTGCCAGCAGCTCCTCCGGGACATTCATGAACACTGAAGCTTTCTTT.

This clonotype was counted many times. The V call is TRBV5-4, the J call TRBJ2-3, with D possibly matching TRBD2 (5 bases). V was cut by 0 bases and J by 2 bases, with 16 bases left in between. Germline CDR1 reads SGHNT; CDR2 reads YYREEE (reference sequence). This CDR3 spans 17 amino acids. The CDR3 sequence is CASSLGGRGLDTDTQYF. CDR3 nucleotide sequence: TGTGCCAGCAGCTTGGGGGGTCGCGGGTTGGACACAGATACGCAGTATTTT.

This sequence joins TRBV2 and TRBJ2-4; TRBD1 aligns across 7 bases. V lost 7 bases and J lost 1; bases outside the gene matches: 4. Germline assignment: CDR1 SNHLY and CDR2 FYNNEI. CDR3 length: 14 amino acids. The CDR3 is CASNQGGAKNIQYF. The DNA for the CDR3 is TGTGCCAGCAATCAAGGGGGCGCCAAAAACATTCAGTACTTC.

This clonotype was picked up many times. The chain links TRBV5-4 to TRBJ1-1; the match to TRBD1 covers 7 bases. V was clipped by 3 bases and J by 5 bases; unmatched bases: 7. Germline CDR1 and CDR2: SGHNT and YYREEE (reference sequence). The CDR3 length is 14 residues. The CDR3 DNA reads as TGTGCCAGCAGCTCGGAGGGCAGGGGGACTGAAGCTTTCTTT. This codes for CASSSEGRGTEAFF. The full variable domain, rest sourced from reference TRBV5-4 and TRBJ1-1, is ETGVTQSPTHLIKTRGQQVTLRCSSQSGHNTVSWYQQALGQGPQFIFQYYREEENGRGNFPPRFSGLQFPNYSSELNVNALELDDSALYLCASSSEGRGTEAFFGQGTRLTVV.

This clonotype was found many times. The chain has TRBV29-1 and TRBJ2-3; 12 bases are a match to TRBD2. Trimming removed 5 bases from V and 2 bases from J; junction bases left unmatched: 11. CDR3 length equals 17 residues. Germline CDR1 is SQVTM and CDR2 is ANQGSEA. The CDR3 coding sequence is TGCAGCGTTTTCCCTCGGACTAGCGGGGTGGTCACAGATACGCAGTATTTT. Its protein product is CSVFPRTSGVVTDTQYF.

The chain has TRBV7-8 and TRBJ2-5; 13 nucleotides align to TRBD2. This CDR3 contains 16 residues. The ends lost 4 bases at V and 3 bases at J; junction bases unmatched: 5. CDR1 SGHVS and CDR2 FQNEAQ come from the germline V gene. The CDR3 sequence: CASSSPGTSGKETQYF. CDR3 sequence (DNA): TGTGCCAGCAGCTCCCCCGGGACTAGCGGGAAAGAGACCCAGTACTTC.

This clonotype appeared many times. The chain is built from TRBV5-1 and TRBJ2-3; TRBD1 matches 11 bases. V dropped 0 bases and J dropped 4; count of bases not matched to a gene: 1. The CDR3 spans 15 residues. Germline loops: CDR1 SGHRS, CDR2 YFSETQ. The CDR3 DNA sequence: TGCGCCAGCAGCTTGGAGGGACAGGGGGCAGATACGCAGTATTTT. Protein sequence: CASSLEGQGADTQYF.

This clonotype is deemed medium-sized. The chain uses TRBV24-1 and TRBJ1-2; D uncertain. V was clipped by 5 bases and J by 7 bases, with 10 bases between them. CDR3 length equals 12 residues. Germline-derived CDR1 and CDR2 are KGHDR and SFDVKD. The CDR3 DNA reads TGTGCCACCAGTGTGGGGTTGGTTGGCTACACCTTC. It codes for CATSVGLVGYTF.

This clonotype was seen only a few times. The V and J genes are TRBV7-9 and TRBJ2-3, with 8 bases that match TRBD1. This CDR3 is built from 16 residues. The germline V gene encodes CDR1 SEHNR and CDR2 FQNEAQ (reference sequence). The ends lost 3 bases at V and 2 bases at J; junction bases unmatched: 7. The CDR3: CASSFRGDRLTDTQYF. The CDR3 DNA follows: TGTGCCAGCAGCTTCCGCGGGGACAGGCTCACAGATACGCAGTATTTT. The variable domain in full, with the rest retrieved from reference TRBV7-9 and TRBJ2-3, is DTGVSQNPRHKITKRGQNVTFRCDPISEHNRLYWYRQTLGQGPEFLTYFQNEAQLEKSRLLSDRFSAERPKGSFSTLEIQRTEQGDSAMYLCASSFRGDRLTDTQYFGPGTRLTVL.